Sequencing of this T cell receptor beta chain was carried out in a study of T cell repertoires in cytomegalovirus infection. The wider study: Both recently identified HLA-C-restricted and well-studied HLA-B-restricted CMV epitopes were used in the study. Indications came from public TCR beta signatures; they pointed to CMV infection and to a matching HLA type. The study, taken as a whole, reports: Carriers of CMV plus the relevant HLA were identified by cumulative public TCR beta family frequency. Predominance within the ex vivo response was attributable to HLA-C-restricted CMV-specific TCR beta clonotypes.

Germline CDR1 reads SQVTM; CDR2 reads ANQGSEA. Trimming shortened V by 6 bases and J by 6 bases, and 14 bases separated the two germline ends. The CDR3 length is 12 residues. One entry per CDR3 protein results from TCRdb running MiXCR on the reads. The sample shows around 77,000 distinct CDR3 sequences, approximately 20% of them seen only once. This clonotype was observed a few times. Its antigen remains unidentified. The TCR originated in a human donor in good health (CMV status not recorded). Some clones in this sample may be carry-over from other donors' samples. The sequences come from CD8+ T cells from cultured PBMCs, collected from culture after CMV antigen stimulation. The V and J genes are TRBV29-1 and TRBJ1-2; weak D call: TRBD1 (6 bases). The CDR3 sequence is CSVPNGGHGYTF. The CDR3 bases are TGCAGCGTCCCGAATGGGGGCCATGGCTACACCTTC.